Below are 16 T cell receptor beta chains sequenced from a single sample in a study of T cell clones after liver transplantation. Here immunoSEQ multiplex PCR was the method, and the copy in TCRdb shows in-frame clones only, minus some. The profile shows nearly 55,000 clones, approximately 88% of them singletons. The sequencing used CD4+ T cells from blood, collected before liver transplant. The receptors shown here come from a human donor who received a liver transplant.

This chain uses TRBV7-2 with TRBJ2-7; D remains ambiguous. The V gene lost 0 bases and the J gene lost 2 bases, with 8 bases spanning the gap. The CDR3 totals 14 residues. In germline, CDR1 is SGHTA, CDR2 FQGNSA. In nucleotides, the CDR3 is TGTGCCAGCAGCTTAGCCTTCACACCCTACGAGCAGTACTTC. It encodes CASSLAFTPYEQYF.

The genes are TRBV19 and TRBJ2-2; 13 positions match TRBD2. CDR3 size: 16 residues. V was pared by 3 bases and J by 6 bases, with 4 bases of the junction left unmatched. The V gene's germline CDR1 is LNHDA and CDR2 SQIVND (reference sequence). CDR3 protein: CASSILTSGRAGELFF. In nucleotides, the CDR3 is TGTGCCAGTAGTATCCTAACTAGCGGGAGGGCCGGGGAGCTGTTTTTT.

The chain is built from TRBV15 and TRBJ2-7; either TRBD1 or TRBD2 may supply D (5 bases each). The V and J ends lost 0 bases and 0 bases respectively, with 12 bases between them. Germline CDR1 and CDR2: LNHNV and YYDKDF (reference sequence). This CDR3 contains 16 residues. In DNA form, the CDR3 reads TGTGCCACCAGCAGAGATCGAGGGGCCCTCTCCTACGAGCAGTACTTC. This gives the protein CATSRDRGALSYEQYF.

The chain employs TRBV7-2 and TRBJ2-5, with a tentative D call TRBD2 (6 bases). This CDR3 is built from 14 residues. Between the trimmed V and J ends, which lost 6 bases and 7 bases, there was a span of 18 bases. Germline V lookup: CDR1 SGHTA, CDR2 FQGNSA. CDR3 nucleotides: TGTGCCAGCAGTCCGGGACTCCGAACAGGGACCCAGTACTTC. Residues: CASSPGLRTGTQYF.

The rearrangement uses TRBV10-3 and TRBJ2-1; 7 nucleotides align to TRBD1. The CDR3 loop spans 14 amino acids. CDR1 and CDR2 (germline): ENHRY, SYGVKD. Unmatched junction bases numbered 5, after V lost 4 bases and J lost 5 bases. The CDR3 sequence is CAISGRGTDNEQFF. The CDR3 DNA reads TGTGCCATCAGTGGCAGGGGGACGGACAATGAGCAGTTCTTC.

This clone was detected only once. CDR3 protein: CASSVGEANKDTIYF. The CDR3 region has the DNA TGTGCCAGCAGCGTAGGGGAAGCTAATAAGGACACCATATATTTT. The rearrangement links TRBV9 to TRBJ1-3; no definite D call. In germline, CDR1 is SGDLS, CDR2 YYNGEE. The CDR3 spans 15 residues. V gave up 0 bases and J gave up 8 bases, with 15 bases separating them. Full variable domain (outside the CDR3, taken from reference TRBV9 and TRBJ1-3): DSGVTQTPKHLITATGQRVTLRCSPRSGDLSVYWYQQSLDQGLQFLIQYYNGEERAKGNILERFSAQQFPDLHSELNLSSLELGDSALYFCASSVGEANKDTIYFGEGSWLTVV.

The chain recombines TRBV30 with TRBJ2-5; TRBD2 might be the D (5 bases). CDR1 GTSNPN and CDR2 SVGIG come from the germline V gene (reference sequence). Trimming shortened V by 3 bases and J by 2 bases, and 16 bases separated the two germline ends. This CDR3 contains 15 residues. CDR3 residues: CAWRRTLGPQETQYF. Written as DNA, the CDR3 is TGTGCCTGGAGGCGGACTTTAGGGCCGCAAGAGACCCAGTACTTC.

The chain has TRBV5-1 and TRBJ2-2, with D uncertain. The ends were cut back, 4 bases at V and 0 bases at J, with 7 bases in the middle. The length of the CDR3 is 14 residues. Germline lookup yields CDR1 SGHRS and CDR2 YFSETQ. The CDR3 sequence is CASSVTPNTGELFF. As DNA, the CDR3 is TGCGCCAGCAGCGTGACACCGAACACCGGGGAGCTGTTTTTT.

The CDR3 coding sequence is TGCGCCAGCACCTTCGACAGGGGAGCCAACGTCCTGACTTTC. Protein: CASTFDRGANVLTF. The rearrangement uses TRBV5-1 and TRBJ2-6; 8 bases are a match to TRBD1. Germline CDR1 reads SGHRS; CDR2 reads YFSETQ. The V gene end was trimmed by 6 bases and the J gene end by 7 bases; junction bases not matched to a gene: 6. The CDR3 is 14 amino acids.

The chain couples TRBV9 to TRBJ1-4; 10 bases map to TRBD1. This CDR3 is 14 amino acids long. Losses at the gene ends were 0 bases for V and 8 bases for J; bases not matched to a gene: 1. Per germline, CDR1 SGDLS and CDR2 YYNGEE. For the CDR3, the DNA is TGTGCCAGCAGCGTAGGACAGGGGGCCGAAAAACTGTTTTTT. This codes for CASSVGQGAEKLFF.

The rearrangement links TRBV7-3 to TRBJ2-7, with D perhaps matching TRBD1 or TRBD2 (5 bases each). Germline lookup yields CDR1 SGHTA and CDR2 FQGTGA. Trimming shortened V by 10 bases and J by 2 bases, and 18 bases separated the two germline ends. The CDR3 runs 14 residues. The CDR3 protein is CANGRDPEAYEQYF. The CDR3 DNA sequence: TGTGCCAACGGCCGGGACCCCGAGGCCTACGAGCAGTACTTC.

The chain recombines TRBV29-1 with TRBJ2-1; 7 bases line up with TRBD2. Germline V gene data show CDR1 as SQVTM and CDR2 as ANQGSEA. J gave up 11 bases and V 6 bases, and 13 bases lay outside the gene matches. This CDR3 has 13 amino acids. The CDR3 DNA reads TGCAGCGTCGGCCCAATTAGCGGGCTTAAGCAGTTCTTC. Amino acid sequence: CSVGPISGLKQFF.

CDR3 sequence (DNA): TGTGCCAGCAGCCAAGATCCCCCCGGGCCGGACAACTACGAGCAGTACTTC. It specifies CASSQDPPGPDNYEQYF. J is TRBJ2-7 and V is TRBV4-2; D may be TRBD1 (5 bases). CDR1 and CDR2 from the germline V gene are LGHNA and YNFKEQ. The CDR3 covers 17 residues. The V and J ends lost 0 bases and 3 bases respectively, with 18 bases between them.

The genes are TRBV7-3 and TRBJ2-2; D may be TRBD1 (8 bases). Trimming removed 1 base at V and 5 bases at J, with 17 bases between. Per germline, CDR1 SGHTA and CDR2 FQGTGA. The CDR3 runs 17 residues. CDR3 nucleotides: TGTGCCAGCAGCTTAATTCCCCCACAGGGGGGGACCGGGGAGCTGTTTTTT. This sequence encodes CASSLIPPQGGTGELFF.

The chain joins TRBV5-4 to TRBJ2-5, with 8 bases matching TRBD2. This CDR3 has 15 residues. Trimming removed 4 bases from V and 2 bases from J; junction bases left unmatched: 7. CDR1 is SGHNT and CDR2 is YYREEE in the germline V gene (reference sequence). As DNA, the CDR3 is TGTGCCAGCAGCCACTCGGGGGGGCGACAAGAGACCCAGTACTTC. Translated, it gives CASSHSGGRQETQYF.

The rearrangement links TRBV19 to TRBJ2-2; D call uncertain. This CDR3 has 13 residues. The germline V and J ends were trimmed by 5 bases and 3 bases, with 7 bases remaining between them. The V gene's germline CDR1 is LNHDA and CDR2 SQIVND (reference sequence). CDR3 amino acids: CASSVGHTGELFF. The CDR3 DNA follows: TGTGCCAGTAGTGTTGGACACACCGGGGAGCTGTTTTTT.